Detailed here is one TCR beta chain. The data are from a study of blood T cell repertoires in COVID-19. The assay was immunoSEQ multiplex PCR, and TCRdb's table has in-frame clones only and misses some. The sample lists some 200,000 clones, 60% to 85% occurring once. V was clipped by 2 bases and J by 0 bases, with 5 bases between them. There are 14 residues in the CDR3. Germline CDR1 is LGHDT and CDR2 is YNNKEL (reference sequence). Sequences were obtained from peripheral blood. The receptor's source is a woman in her 70s with acute or convalescent COVID-19. J is TRBJ1-3 and V is TRBV3-1 (or the pseudogene TRBV3-2), with a weak D call TRBD1 (5 bases). The CDR3 protein is CASSQTGSGNTIYF. In DNA, the CDR3 is TGTGCCAGCAGCCAAACAGGCTCTGGAAACACCATATATTTT.